These 2 T cell receptor beta chains share one sample of origin, sequenced in a study of cytomegalovirus exposure and HLA in healthy donors. Sequencing used immunoSEQ multiplex PCR; TCRdb keeps in-frame clones, though not all of them. The sample records under 400,000 clones, around 90% being singletons. Sequenced: PBMCs. The receptor set was obtained from a man aged 25-45 years in good health and CMV-seronegative.

The sample holds many counts of this clone. This rearrangement joins TRBV7-9 to TRBJ1-6; 8 nucleotides line up with TRBD1. CDR3 length: 14 amino acids. Losses at the gene ends were 4 bases for V and 8 bases for J; bases not matched to a gene: 4. Per germline, CDR1 SEHNR and CDR2 FQNEAQ (reference sequence). CDR3: CASSSGQGDSPLHF. CDR3 sequence (DNA): TGTGCCAGCAGCTCCGGACAGGGTGATTCACCCCTCCACTTT.

The chain carries TRBV2 and TRBJ1-1; 7 bases map to TRBD1. V trimming: 4 bases; J trimming: 1 base; junction bases outside the gene matches: 3. This CDR3 region has 14 residues. Per the germline V gene, CDR1 is SNHLY and CDR2 is FYNNEI. The CDR3 loop reads CASSVQGGNTEAFF. CDR3 nucleotides: TGTGCCAGCAGTGTTCAGGGGGGGAACACTGAAGCTTTCTTT.